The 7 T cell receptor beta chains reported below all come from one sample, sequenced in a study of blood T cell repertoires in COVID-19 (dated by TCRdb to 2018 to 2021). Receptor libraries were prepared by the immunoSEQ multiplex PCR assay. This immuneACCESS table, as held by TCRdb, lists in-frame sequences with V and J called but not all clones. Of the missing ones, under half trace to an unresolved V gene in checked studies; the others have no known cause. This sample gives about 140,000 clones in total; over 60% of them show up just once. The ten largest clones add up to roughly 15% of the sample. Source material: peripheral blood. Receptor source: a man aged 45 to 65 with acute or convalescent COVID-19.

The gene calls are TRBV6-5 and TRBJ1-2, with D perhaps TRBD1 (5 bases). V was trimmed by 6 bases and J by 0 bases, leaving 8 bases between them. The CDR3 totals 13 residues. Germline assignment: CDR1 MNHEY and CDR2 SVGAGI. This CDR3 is CASSGQPNYGYTF. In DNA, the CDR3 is TGTGCCAGCAGCGGACAACCTAACTATGGCTACACCTTC.

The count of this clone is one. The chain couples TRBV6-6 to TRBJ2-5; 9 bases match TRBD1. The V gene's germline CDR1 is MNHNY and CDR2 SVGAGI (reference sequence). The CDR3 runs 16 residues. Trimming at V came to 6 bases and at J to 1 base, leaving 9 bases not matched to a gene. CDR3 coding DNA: TGTGCCAGCAGCAGTGGACAGGGGACAATCCAAGAGACCCAGTACTTC. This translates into CASSSGQGTIQETQYF.

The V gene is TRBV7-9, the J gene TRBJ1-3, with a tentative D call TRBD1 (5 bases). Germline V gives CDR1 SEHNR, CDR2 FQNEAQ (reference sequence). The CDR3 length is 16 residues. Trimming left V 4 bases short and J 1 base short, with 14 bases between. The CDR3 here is CASSSTTQGSGNTIYF. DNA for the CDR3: TGTGCCAGCAGCTCCACAACTCAGGGTTCTGGAAACACCATATATTTT.

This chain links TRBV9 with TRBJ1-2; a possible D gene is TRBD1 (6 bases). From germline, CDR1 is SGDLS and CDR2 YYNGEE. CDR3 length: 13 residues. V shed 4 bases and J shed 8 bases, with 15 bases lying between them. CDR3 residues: CASSSSGVRGYTF. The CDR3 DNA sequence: TGTGCCAGCAGCTCCTCAGGGGTGAGGGGCTACACCTTC. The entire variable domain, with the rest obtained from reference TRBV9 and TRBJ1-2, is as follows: DSGVTQTPKHLITATGQRVTLRCSPRSGDLSVYWYQQSLDQGLQFLIQYYNGEERAKGNILERFSAQQFPDLHSELNLSSLELGDSALYFCASSSSGVRGYTFGSGTRLTVV.

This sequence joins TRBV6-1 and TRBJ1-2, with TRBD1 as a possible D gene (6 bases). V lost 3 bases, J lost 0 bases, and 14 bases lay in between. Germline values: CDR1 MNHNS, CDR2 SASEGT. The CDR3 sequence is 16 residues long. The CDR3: CASSDFLGAANYGYTF. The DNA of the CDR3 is TGTGCCAGCAGTGATTTCCTGGGGGCAGCTAACTATGGCTACACCTTC.

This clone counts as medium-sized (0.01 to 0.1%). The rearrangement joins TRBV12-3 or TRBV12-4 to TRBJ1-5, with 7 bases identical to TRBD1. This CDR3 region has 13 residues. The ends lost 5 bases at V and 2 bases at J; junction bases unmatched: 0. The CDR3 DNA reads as TGTGCCAGCAGTCAGGGGGGCAATCAGCCCCAGCATTTT. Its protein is CASSQGGNQPQHF.

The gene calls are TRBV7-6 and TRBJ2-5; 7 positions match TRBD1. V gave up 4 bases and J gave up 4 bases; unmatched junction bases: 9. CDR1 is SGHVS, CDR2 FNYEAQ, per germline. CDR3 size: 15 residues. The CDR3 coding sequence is TGTGCCAGCAGCTACACGACAGGGAAAGGAGAGACCCAGTACTTC. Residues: CASSYTTGKGETQYF.